These 25 T cell receptor beta chains came from one sample sequenced in a study of regulatory T cells in long-lasting Graves disease. To make TCR beta libraries, researchers used iRepertoire HTBI primers and Arm-PCR of CDR3 regions. TCRdb reanalysed the multiplex PCR reads using MiXCR and keeps one entry per CDR3 protein. The profile shows roughly 350,000 distinct CDR3 sequences, over 15% of them singletons. Time point reported: newly diagnosed GD, antithyroid drugs for less than 3 months. RNA from PBMCs was the source of the TCR library. This sample also belongs to another study, concerning T cells in Graves' hyperthyroidism and ophthalmopathy.

The material sequenced was peripheral blood mononuclear cells (PBMCs), taken at new diagnosis, from a patient treated with antithyroid drugs. These TCRs come from a man aged 40-49 years with Graves disease.

This clonotype was counted at least ten times. The V and J genes are TRBV20-1 and TRBJ1-1, with D hard to call. With 3 bases removed from V and 6 bases from J, the gap between germline ends came to 14 bases. This CDR3 region has 13 residues. The germline gives CDR1 DFQATT, CDR2 SNEGSKA (reference sequence). CDR3 sequence: CSASIRVGAEAFF. The CDR3 DNA reads as TGCAGTGCTAGTATTAGGGTCGGGGCTGAAGCTTTCTTT.

This clonotype showed up many times. The genes are TRBV11-3 and TRBJ2-3; D unclear. The CDR3 is 15 amino acids. The germline CDR1 and CDR2 sequences are SGHNT and YENEEA. V was trimmed by 4 bases and J by 0 bases, leaving 11 bases between them. CDR3 region: CASSSSGGSTDTQYF. CDR3 coding DNA: TGTGCCAGCAGCTCCTCAGGTGGGAGCACAGATACGCAGTATTTT.

The table lists this clonotype with many counts. The rearrangement uses TRBV5-1 and TRBJ2-1; D is possibly TRBD1 or TRBD2 (5 bases each). The germline V gene encodes CDR1 SGHRS and CDR2 YFSETQ. The CDR3 consists of 14 residues. Trimming removed 4 bases at V and 10 bases at J, with 18 bases between. The CDR3 spells CASSLGLAAREQFF. The CDR3 nucleotides read TGCGCCAGCAGCCTGGGGCTAGCCGCGAGGGAGCAGTTCTTC. Full variable domain (outside the CDR3, taken from reference TRBV5-1 and TRBJ2-1): KAGVTQTPRYLIKTRGQQVTLSCSPISGHRSVSWYQQTPGQGLQFLFEYFSETQRNKGNFPGRFSGRQFSNSRSEMNVSTLELGDSALYLCASSLGLAAREQFFGPGTRLTVL.

This clonotype came up many times. The V and J genes are TRBV20-1 and TRBJ1-1; TRBD1 might be the D (6 bases). The germline V gene has CDR1 DFQATT and CDR2 SNEGSKA (reference sequence). The CDR3 spans 14 residues. V gave up 5 bases and J gave up 0 bases, with 13 bases separating them. CDR3 DNA: TGCAGTGCTCAGGAGGGGGGGCTGAACACTGAAGCTTTCTTT. Translation: CSAQEGGLNTEAFF.

This chain joins TRBV11-3 and TRBJ2-7; TRBD2 aligns across 8 bases. V gave up 5 bases and J gave up 2 bases; unmatched junction bases: 5. Germline lookup yields CDR1 SGHNT and CDR2 YENEEA. The CDR3 covers 14 residues. CDR3 region: CASSLSGAPYEQYF. DNA of the CDR3: TGTGCCAGCAGCCTTAGCGGGGCCCCCTACGAGCAGTACTTC. Full variable domain (remainder filled in from reference TRBV11-3 and TRBJ2-7): EAGVVQSPRYKIIEKKQPVAFWCNPISGHNTLYWYLQNLGQGPELLIRYENEEAVDDSQLPKDRFSAERLKGVDSTLKIQPAELGDSAVYLCASSLSGAPYEQYFGPGTRLTVT.

This clonotype was counted only a few times. This chain joins TRBV9 and TRBJ1-6; unclear D gene. CDR1 and CDR2 (germline): SGDLS, YYNGEE. The V end was cut by 3 bases, the J end by 9 bases, with 13 bases between. This CDR3 is 14 amino acids long. CDR3 in DNA: TGTGCCAGCAGCGGTATGCCCGGGAGTTCACCCCTCCACTTT. The encoded protein is CASSGMPGSSPLHF.

This clonotype has at least ten counts. The chain carries TRBV11-2 and TRBJ2-5, with 7 bases aligning to TRBD1. The CDR3 contains 15 residues. J lost 4 bases, V lost 4 bases, and 9 bases had no gene match. Per germline, CDR1 SGHAT and CDR2 FQNNGV. This chain's CDR3 is CASSSIRDSRETQYF. The CDR3 DNA reads as TGTGCCAGCAGCTCAATCCGGGACAGCAGAGAGACCCAGTACTTC.

In this sample, this clonotype turned up a few times. The chain joins TRBV9 to TRBJ2-3; D might be TRBD1 (6 bases). This CDR3 spans 15 amino acids. From germline, CDR1 is SGDLS and CDR2 YYNGEE. Trimming took 1 base from V and 4 from J, leaving 13 bases between them. CDR3 in DNA: TGTGCCAGCAGCGTAAGTGGGGGCGCGGCAGATACGCAGTATTTT. It yields the protein CASSVSGGAADTQYF. Based on the CDR3 plus reference TRBV9 and TRBJ2-3, the full variable domain is DSGVTQTPKHLITATGQRVTLRCSPRSGDLSVYWYQQSLDQGLQFLIQYYNGEERAKGNILERFSAQQFPDLHSELNLSSLELGDSALYFCASSVSGGAADTQYFGPGTRLTVL.

The chain recombines TRBV7-3 with TRBJ2-7; 8 bases match TRBD1. Germline values: CDR1 SGHTA, CDR2 FQGTGA. Trimming removed 3 bases from V and 3 bases from J; junction bases left unmatched: 7. The CDR3 consists of 15 residues. The CDR3 protein is CASSFHGQGNYEQYF. DNA of the CDR3: TGTGCCAGCAGCTTCCACGGACAGGGAAACTACGAGCAGTACTTC.

This clonotype was seen ten or more times. The CDR3 loop reads CASSYSGQGRETQYF. As DNA, the CDR3 is TGTGCCAGCAGTTACTCTGGACAGGGCCGCGAGACCCAGTACTTC. The chain combines TRBV6-9 with TRBJ2-5; 8 bases fit TRBD1. The CDR3 runs to 15 residues. V gave up 3 bases and J gave up 5 bases; unmatched junction bases: 8. Germline V gene sequence: CDR1 MNHGY, CDR2 SVAAGI.

V gene TRBV7-2 combines with J gene TRBJ2-1, with 10 bases that match TRBD2. V lost 4 bases and J lost 4; bases outside the gene matches: 1. The V gene's germline CDR1 is SGHTA and CDR2 FQGNSA. There are 14 residues in the CDR3. The CDR3 sequence: CASSWTSGYNEQFF. Written as DNA, the CDR3 is TGTGCCAGCAGCTGGACTAGCGGATACAATGAGCAGTTCTTC.

This clonotype was seen a handful of times. The chain links TRBV30 to TRBJ2-1; 10 bases match TRBD1. Trimming cost V 8 bases and J 6 bases; bases outside gene matches: 4. The CDR3 length is 12 residues. Germline V lookup: CDR1 GTSNPN, CDR2 SVGIG (reference sequence). CDR3 DNA sequence: TGTGCCCGGACAGGGGGTTTCAATGAGCAGTTCTTC. It specifies CARTGGFNEQFF.

The chain's CDR3 is CASSRTGTSGHNEQFF. The CDR3 bases are TGTGCCAGCAGCCGAACCGGGACTAGCGGACACAATGAGCAGTTCTTC. The rearrangement joins TRBV3-1 to TRBJ2-1; 11 bases agree with TRBD2. CDR3 size: 16 residues. Trimming cost V 4 bases and J 5 bases; bases outside gene matches: 7. CDR1 is LGHDT and CDR2 is YNNKEL in the germline V gene (reference sequence).

The sample holds a few counts of this clonotype. The chain recombines TRBV29-1 with TRBJ2-5; D possibly uses TRBD1 or TRBD2 (6 bases each). Trimming pared 6 bases from V and 5 bases from J, leaving 19 bases between. The CDR3 is 14 amino acids. Germline V gene lookup returns CDR1 SQVTM and CDR2 ANQGSEA. The CDR3 DNA follows: TGCAGCGTCGTTCAGGGTAAAGGGGGGGAGACCCAGTACTTC. This codes for CSVVQGKGGETQYF.

The chain couples TRBV29-1 to TRBJ1-4, with D uncertain. The CDR3 covers 12 residues. The germline CDR1 and CDR2 sequences are SQVTM and ANQGSEA. Between the trimmed V and J ends, which lost 5 bases and 10 bases, there was a span of 14 bases. CDR3 residues: CSVHLGNGKLFF. CDR3 nucleotide sequence: TGCAGCGTTCATTTGGGAAACGGAAAACTGTTTTTT.

V gene TRBV9 combines with J gene TRBJ2-3; 9 positions agree with TRBD2. CDR3 length: 16 amino acids. V was pared by 0 bases and J by 0 bases, with 2 bases of the junction left unmatched. The germline V gene has CDR1 SGDLS and CDR2 YYNGEE. The CDR3 loop is CASSVAGLASTDTQYF. The DNA for the CDR3 is TGTGCCAGCAGCGTAGCGGGACTAGCTAGCACAGATACGCAGTATTTT.

The table lists this clonotype with many counts. This chain links TRBV20-1 with TRBJ2-1; a weak D match, TRBD2 (5 bases). The CDR3 sequence is 13 residues long. Germline loops: CDR1 DFQATT, CDR2 SNEGSKA (reference sequence). V lost 5 bases and J 4 bases, leaving 12 bases between the germline ends. CDR3 DNA: TGCAGTGCTCCCGTGCCGGGATACAATGAGCAGTTCTTC. This sequence encodes CSAPVPGYNEQFF.

The V gene is TRBV6-2 or TRBV6-3, the J gene TRBJ2-5; TRBD2 is a possible D gene (5 bases). In germline, CDR1 is MNHEY, CDR2 SVGEGT. The CDR3 is 14 amino acids. Trimming stripped 3 bases from V and 0 bases from J, with 8 bases between. CDR3 nucleotides: TGTGCCAGCAGTTATTTTAGCGACCAAGAGACCCAGTACTTC. Protein: CASSYFSDQETQYF.

In its sample, this clonotype was seen many times. The chain employs TRBV28 and TRBJ2-7, with a tentative D call TRBD2 (6 bases). The V end lost 2 bases, the J end lost 4 bases, and 9 bases lay between the germline ends. Germline V gene lookup returns CDR1 MDHEN and CDR2 SYDVKM. The CDR3 spans 13 residues. As DNA, the CDR3 is TGTGCCAGCAGTTTAGGGGGGAGGTACGAGCAGTACTTC. This sequence encodes CASSLGGRYEQYF.

In this sample, this clonotype turned up many times. The rearrangement joins TRBV2 to TRBJ1-4; no reliable D call. The CDR3 runs to 13 residues. The ends were cut back, 5 bases at V and 5 bases at J, with 9 bases in the middle. Germline assignment: CDR1 SNHLY and CDR2 FYNNEI. CDR3 nucleotides: TGTGCCAGCAGTCCAGAGAGAAATGAAAAACTGTTTTTT. Translation gives CASSPERNEKLFF.

The V and J genes are TRBV28 and TRBJ1-5, with D unclear. The germline V gene has CDR1 MDHEN and CDR2 SYDVKM. CDR3 size: 16 residues. The V end lost 6 bases, the J end lost 1 base, and 16 bases lay between the germline ends. CDR3 in amino acids: CASRYETDGSNQPQHF. The CDR3 nucleotides read TGTGCCAGCAGGTATGAGACGGACGGAAGCAATCAGCCCCAGCATTTT.

This clonotype was picked up many times. V gene TRBV19 combines with J gene TRBJ2-5; 12 nucleotides agree with TRBD1. The length of the CDR3 is 17 residues. V was pared by 6 bases and J by 1 base, with 9 bases of the junction left unmatched. Germline assignment: CDR1 LNHDA and CDR2 SQIVND (reference sequence). CDR3 in DNA: TGTGCCAGTAGCGACTGGGACAGGGGGCTGCCCCAAGAGACCCAGTACTTC. This gives the protein CASSDWDRGLPQETQYF.

In its sample, this clonotype was seen many times. J is TRBJ2-1 and V is TRBV11-1; D is uncertain. CDR3 length equals 14 residues. The V end was cut by 1 base, the J end by 6 bases, with 10 bases between. Looked up from germline, CDR1 is SGHAT and CDR2 is FQDESV (reference sequence). CDR3 nucleotides: TGTGCCAGCAGCTTAGAAAGGGTGGTCAATGAGCAGTTCTTC. It encodes CASSLERVVNEQFF.

Many counts were recorded for this clonotype. The chain employs TRBV10-3 and TRBJ2-5; D uncertain. With 2 bases removed from V and 2 bases from J, the gap between germline ends came to 9 bases. The CDR3 is 14 amino acids. Germline V gene data show CDR1 as ENHRY and CDR2 as SYGVKD. The CDR3 nucleotides are TGTGCCATCAGTGAGCGGGCGGCTCAAGAGACCCAGTACTTC. As protein: CAISERAAQETQYF.

The chain joins TRBV9 to TRBJ2-3; D is undetermined. This CDR3 is built from 14 residues. V shed 4 bases and J shed 1 base, with 10 bases lying between them. Germline CDR1 SGDLS, CDR2 YYNGEE. The CDR3 loop reads CASSPRPGTDTQYF. CDR3 DNA: TGTGCCAGCAGCCCACGACCCGGCACAGATACGCAGTATTTT.